This TCR beta chain was sequenced during a study of cytomegalovirus exposure and HLA in healthy donors. Study summary: An analysis done earlier identified 95 million to 140 million unique TCR beta sequences from 200 million or so T cells.

Use of 60 Vbeta and 13 Jbeta primers characterized the PCR. The method was immunoSEQ multiplex PCR; TCRdb's version includes in-frame clones alone and lacks a portion of them. The sample yields 97,000 or so clones, more than 70% seen once. Study conclusions and caveats: The authors confirmed in vitro that three CMV-associated chains were specific for CMV antigens. TCR beta V segments were, for the most part, productive about 90% or about 30% of the time in an earlier analysis.

This clone turned up a few times. The antigen remains undetermined. This TCR came from a male donor in good health and CMV-seropositive. The sequenced material came from PBMCs.

The CDR3 protein is CASSRQGSNNEQFF. For the CDR3, the DNA is TGTGCCAGTAGCCGACAGGGCTCAAACAATGAGCAGTTCTTC. V usage is TRBV19 and J usage is TRBJ2-1, with 7 bases aligning to TRBD1. Germline-derived CDR1 and CDR2 are LNHDA and SQIVND (reference sequence). The CDR3 extends over 14 amino acids. The trim removed 6 bases at V and 5 bases at J, leaving 7 bases unmatched.